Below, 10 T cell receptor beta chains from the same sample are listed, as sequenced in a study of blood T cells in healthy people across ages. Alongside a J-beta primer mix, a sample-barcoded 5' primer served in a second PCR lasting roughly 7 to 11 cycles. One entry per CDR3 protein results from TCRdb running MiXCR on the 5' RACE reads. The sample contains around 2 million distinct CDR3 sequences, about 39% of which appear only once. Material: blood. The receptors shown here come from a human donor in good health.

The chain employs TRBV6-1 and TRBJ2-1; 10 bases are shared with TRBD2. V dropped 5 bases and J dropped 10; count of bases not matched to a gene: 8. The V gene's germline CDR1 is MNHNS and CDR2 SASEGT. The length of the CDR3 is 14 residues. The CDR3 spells CASSLAGETYEQFF. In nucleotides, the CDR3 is TGTGCCAGCAGTCTAGCGGGGGAGACCTACGAGCAGTTCTTC.

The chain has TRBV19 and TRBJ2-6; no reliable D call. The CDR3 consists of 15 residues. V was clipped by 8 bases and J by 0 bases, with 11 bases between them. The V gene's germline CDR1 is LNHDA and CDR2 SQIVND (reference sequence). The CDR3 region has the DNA TGTGCCAGTCGACAATTCCACTCTGGGGCCAACGTCCTGACTTTC. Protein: CASRQFHSGANVLTF. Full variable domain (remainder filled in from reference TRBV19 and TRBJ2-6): DGGITQSPKYLFRKEGQNVTLSCEQNLNHDAMYWYRQDPGQGLRLIYYSQIVNDFQKGDIAEGYSVSREKKESFPLTVTSAQKNPTAFYLCASRQFHSGANVLTFGAGSRLTVL.

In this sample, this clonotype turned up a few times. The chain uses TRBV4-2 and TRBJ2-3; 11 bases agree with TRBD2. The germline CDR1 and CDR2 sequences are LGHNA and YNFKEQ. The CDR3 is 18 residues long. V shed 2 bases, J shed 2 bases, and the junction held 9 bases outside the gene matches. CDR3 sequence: CASSQSALAGGSTDTQYF. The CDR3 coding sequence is TGTGCCAGCAGCCAATCCGCTCTAGCGGGGGGCTCCACAGATACGCAGTATTTT.

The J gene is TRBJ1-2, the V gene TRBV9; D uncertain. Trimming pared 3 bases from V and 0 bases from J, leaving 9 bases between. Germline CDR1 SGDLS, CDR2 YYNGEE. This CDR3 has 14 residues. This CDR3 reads CASSGPGSNYGYTF. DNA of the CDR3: TGTGCCAGCAGCGGTCCCGGGTCTAACTATGGCTACACCTTC.

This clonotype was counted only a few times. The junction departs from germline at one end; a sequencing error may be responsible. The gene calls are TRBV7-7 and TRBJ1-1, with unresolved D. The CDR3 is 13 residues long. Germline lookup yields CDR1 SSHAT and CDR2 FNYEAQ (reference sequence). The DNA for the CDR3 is TGTGCTAGCAGCTTAGCGCTCGGGGCTGAAGCTTTCTTT. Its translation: CASSLALGAEAFF.

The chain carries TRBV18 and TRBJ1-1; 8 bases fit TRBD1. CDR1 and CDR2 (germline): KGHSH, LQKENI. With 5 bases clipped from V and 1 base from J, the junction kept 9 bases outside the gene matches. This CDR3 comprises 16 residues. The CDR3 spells CASSSTGGTKNTEAFF. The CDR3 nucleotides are TGTGCCAGCTCATCTACAGGGGGGACAAAGAACACTGAAGCTTTCTTT.

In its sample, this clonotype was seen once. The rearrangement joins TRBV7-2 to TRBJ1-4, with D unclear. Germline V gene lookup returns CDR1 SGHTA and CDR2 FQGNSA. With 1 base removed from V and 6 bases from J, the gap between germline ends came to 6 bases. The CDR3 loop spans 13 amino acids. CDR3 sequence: CASSLVWDEKLFF. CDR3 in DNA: TGTGCCAGCAGCTTAGTGTGGGATGAAAAACTGTTTTTT.

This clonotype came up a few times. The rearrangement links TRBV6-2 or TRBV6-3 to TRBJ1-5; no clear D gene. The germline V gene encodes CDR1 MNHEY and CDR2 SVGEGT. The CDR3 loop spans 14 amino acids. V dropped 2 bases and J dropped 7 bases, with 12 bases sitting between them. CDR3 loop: CASSYSGFGQPQHF. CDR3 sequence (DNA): TGTGCCAGCAGTTACAGTGGTTTCGGACAGCCCCAGCATTTT.

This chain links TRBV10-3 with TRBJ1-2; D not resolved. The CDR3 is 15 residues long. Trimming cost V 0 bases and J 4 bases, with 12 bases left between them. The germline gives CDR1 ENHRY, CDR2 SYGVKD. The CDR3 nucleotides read TGTGCCATCAGTGAGTCGGGCACCCCAATCTATGGCTACACCTTC. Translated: CAISESGTPIYGYTF.

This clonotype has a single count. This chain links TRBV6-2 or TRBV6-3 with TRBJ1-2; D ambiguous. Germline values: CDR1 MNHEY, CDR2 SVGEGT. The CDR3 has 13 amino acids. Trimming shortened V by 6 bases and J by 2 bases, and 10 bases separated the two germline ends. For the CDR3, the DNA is TGTGCCAGCAGAGGATCGGAGAACTATGGCTACACCTTC. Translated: CASRGSENYGYTF.